The rows below give T cell receptor beta chains drawn from one sample of a study of T cell responses to AZD1222 COVID-19 vaccine. Clones were read by immunoSEQ multiplex PCR, and TCRdb kept only the in-frame ones, dropping some. The table has 70,000 or so clones, over 75% seen once. The specimen comprised peripheral blood, sampled on day 0 of AZD1222 vaccination. These TCRs come from an adult in good health. CDR3s include the opening cysteine and the closing phenylalanine or tryptophan. The D gene is left open where the match is weak.

V gene	D gene	J gene	CDR3 protein
TRBV3-1/TRBV3-2	-	TRBJ2-7	CASSYSYEQYF
TRBV21-1	-	TRBJ1-6	CASSKEGRGGRVPHF
TRBV3-1/TRBV3-2	-	TRBJ2-7	CASSPRTTSYEQYF
TRBV19	TRBD2	TRBJ2-3	CASSTLAGIGDTQYF
TRBV7-2	-	TRBJ2-4	CASSSVGAGIQYF
TRBV3-1/TRBV3-2	TRBD1	TRBJ2-5	CASSLPPGQQETQYF
TRBV5-1	TRBD2	TRBJ2-1	CASSLRTSGDNEQFF
TRBV7-2	-	TRBJ1-6	CASSLLGSSYNSPLHF
TRBV19	TRBD1	TRBJ1-5	CASSIRDSDNQPQHF
TRBV5-6	TRBD2	TRBJ2-7	CASSYSGETYEQYF
TRBV24-1	TRBD1	TRBJ2-6	CATSDLGQGDGANVLTF
TRBV6-6	-	TRBJ1-5	CASSYIPGSQPQHF
TRBV11-2	-	TRBJ1-1	CASSLERQTEAFF
TRBV7-8	-	TRBJ2-6	CASSFAGTSGANVLTF
TRBV11-1	-	TRBJ2-7	CASSLPRVPYEQYF
TRBV2	TRBD1	TRBJ1-2	CAIDGTGFHGYTF
TRBV27	-	TRBJ2-7	CASSSTDYEQYF
TRBV15	-	TRBJ2-7	CATSRDHGDPYEQYF
TRBV7-2	-	TRBJ2-5	CASSLEQQETQYF
TRBV6-1	TRBD1	TRBJ1-5	CASRENTGGLNQPQHF
TRBV2	-	TRBJ2-7	CASSPSYEQYF
TRBV6-2/TRBV6-3	-	TRBJ2-3	CASSHSRLALQYF
TRBV28	-	TRBJ1-3	CASSPPLGSGNTIYF
TRBV19	-	TRBJ1-5	CASSFEGNQPQHF
TRBV5-4	TRBD1	TRBJ1-5	CASSPVRGRVSCQPQHF
TRBV5-4	-	TRBJ1-1	CASSRDLLAEAFF
TRBV28	TRBD2	TRBJ2-3	CASSPRGGSTDTQYF
TRBV24-1	TRBD1	TRBJ2-3	CATSDSVGDYRGRADTQYF
TRBV6-5	-	TRBJ2-2	CASSYGIRFPGELFF
TRBV6-2/TRBV6-3	-	TRBJ1-5	CASSSRDFQPQHF
TRBV10-3	-	TRBJ2-5	CAIGAGARETQYF
TRBV7-9	TRBD1	TRBJ2-3	CASSFRTGGTDTQYF
TRBV23-1	-	TRBJ1-6	CASSQSGDPAHNSPLHF